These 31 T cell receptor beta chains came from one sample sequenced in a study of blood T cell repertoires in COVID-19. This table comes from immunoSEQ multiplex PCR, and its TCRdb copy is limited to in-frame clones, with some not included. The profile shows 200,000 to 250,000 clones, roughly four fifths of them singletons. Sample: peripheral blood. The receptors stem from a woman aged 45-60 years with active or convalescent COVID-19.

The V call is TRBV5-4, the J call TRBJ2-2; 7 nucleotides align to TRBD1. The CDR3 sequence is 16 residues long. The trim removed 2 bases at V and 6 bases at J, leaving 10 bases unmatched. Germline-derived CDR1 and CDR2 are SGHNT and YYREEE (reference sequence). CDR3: CASSFFSRGTAGELFF. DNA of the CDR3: TGTGCCAGCAGCTTTTTCTCCAGGGGGACCGCCGGGGAGCTGTTTTTT.

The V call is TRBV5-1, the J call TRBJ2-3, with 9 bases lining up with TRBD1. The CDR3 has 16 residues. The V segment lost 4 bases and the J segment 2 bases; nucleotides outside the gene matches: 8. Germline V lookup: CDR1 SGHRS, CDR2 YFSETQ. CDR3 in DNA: TGCGCCAGCAGCGAGAGGGGACAGGGTTCCACAGATACGCAGTATTTT. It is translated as CASSERGQGSTDTQYF.

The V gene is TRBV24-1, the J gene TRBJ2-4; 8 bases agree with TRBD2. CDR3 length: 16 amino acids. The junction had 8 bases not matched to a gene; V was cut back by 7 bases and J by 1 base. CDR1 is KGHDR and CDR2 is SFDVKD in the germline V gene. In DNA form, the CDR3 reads TGTGCCACCAGCACCCAGCGGGGGAAGGCCAAAAACATTCAGTACTTC. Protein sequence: CATSTQRGKAKNIQYF.

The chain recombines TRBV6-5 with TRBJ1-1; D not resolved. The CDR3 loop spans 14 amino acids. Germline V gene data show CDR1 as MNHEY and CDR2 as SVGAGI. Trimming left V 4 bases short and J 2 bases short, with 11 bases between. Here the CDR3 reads CASSFGNSNTEAFF. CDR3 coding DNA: TGTGCCAGCAGTTTCGGGAATTCTAACACTGAAGCTTTCTTT.

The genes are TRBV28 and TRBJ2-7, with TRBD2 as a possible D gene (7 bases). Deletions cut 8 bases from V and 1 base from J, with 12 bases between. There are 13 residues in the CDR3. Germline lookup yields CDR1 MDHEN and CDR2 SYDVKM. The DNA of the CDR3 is TGTGCCAGCGGGGGCGGGAGTTCCTACGAGCAGTACTTC. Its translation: CASGGGSSYEQYF.

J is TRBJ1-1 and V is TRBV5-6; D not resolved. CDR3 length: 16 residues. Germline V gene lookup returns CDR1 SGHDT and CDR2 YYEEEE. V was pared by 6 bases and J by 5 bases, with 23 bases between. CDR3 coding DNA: TGTGCCAGCATGAATAATCCCGGAGGCGGTGGGACTGAAGCTTTCTTT. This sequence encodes CASMNNPGGGGTEAFF. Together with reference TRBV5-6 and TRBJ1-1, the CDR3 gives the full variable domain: DAGVTQSPTHLIKTRGQQVTLRCSPKSGHDTVSWYQQALGQGPQFIFQYYEEEERQRGNFPDRFSGHQFPNYSSELNVNALLLGDSALYLCASMNNPGGGGTEAFFGQGTRLTVV.

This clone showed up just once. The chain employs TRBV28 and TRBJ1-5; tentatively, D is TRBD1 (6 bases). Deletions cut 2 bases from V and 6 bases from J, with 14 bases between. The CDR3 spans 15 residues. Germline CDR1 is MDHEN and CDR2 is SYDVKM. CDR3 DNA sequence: TGTGCCAGCAGTTTAGAAGGGGGGGCTCGTCAGCCCCAGCATTTT. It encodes CASSLEGGARQPQHF.

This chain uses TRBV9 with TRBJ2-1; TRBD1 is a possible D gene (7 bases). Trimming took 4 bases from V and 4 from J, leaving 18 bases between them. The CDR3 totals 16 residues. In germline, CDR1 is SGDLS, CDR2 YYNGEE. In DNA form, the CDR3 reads TGTGCCAGCAGCCTTGGGGGCAGGGGGGCGTACAATGAGCAGTTCTTC. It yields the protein CASSLGGRGAYNEQFF. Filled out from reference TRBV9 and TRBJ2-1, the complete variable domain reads DSGVTQTPKHLITATGQRVTLRCSPRSGDLSVYWYQQSLDQGLQFLIQYYNGEERAKGNILERFSAQQFPDLHSELNLSSLELGDSALYFCASSLGGRGAYNEQFFGPGTRLTVL.

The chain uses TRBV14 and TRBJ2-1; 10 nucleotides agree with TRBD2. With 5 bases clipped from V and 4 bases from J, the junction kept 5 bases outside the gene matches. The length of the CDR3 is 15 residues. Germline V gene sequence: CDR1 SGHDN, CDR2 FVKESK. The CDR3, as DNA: TGTGCCAGCAGCTGGATAGCGGGGGGTTACAATGAGCAGTTCTTC. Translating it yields CASSWIAGGYNEQFF.

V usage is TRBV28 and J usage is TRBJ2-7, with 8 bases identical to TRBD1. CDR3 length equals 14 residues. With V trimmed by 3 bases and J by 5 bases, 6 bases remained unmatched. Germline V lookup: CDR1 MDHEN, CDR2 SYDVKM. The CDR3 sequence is CASSFSTGVDEQYF. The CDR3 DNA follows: TGTGCCAGCAGTTTCTCGACAGGGGTAGACGAGCAGTACTTC. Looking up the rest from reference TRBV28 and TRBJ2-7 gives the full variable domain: DVKVTQSSRYLVKRTGEKVFLECVQDMDHENMFWYRQDPGLGLRLIYFSYDVKMKEKGDIPEGYSVSREKKERFSLILESASTNQTSMYLCASSFSTGVDEQYFGPGTRLTVT.

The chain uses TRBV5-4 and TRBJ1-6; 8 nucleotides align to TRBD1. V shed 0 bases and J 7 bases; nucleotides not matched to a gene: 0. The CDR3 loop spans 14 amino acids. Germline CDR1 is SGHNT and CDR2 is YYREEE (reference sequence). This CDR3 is CASSLGTGNSPLHF. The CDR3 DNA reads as TGTGCCAGCAGCTTGGGGACAGGGAATTCACCCCTCCACTTT.

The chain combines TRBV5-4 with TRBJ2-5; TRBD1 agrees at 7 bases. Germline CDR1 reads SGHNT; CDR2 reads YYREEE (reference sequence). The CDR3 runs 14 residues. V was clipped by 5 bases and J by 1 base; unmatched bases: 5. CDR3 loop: CASRPGQIQETQYF. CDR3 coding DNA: TGTGCCAGCAGACCGGGACAGATCCAAGAGACCCAGTACTTC. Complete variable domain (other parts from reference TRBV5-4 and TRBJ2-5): ETGVTQSPTHLIKTRGQQVTLRCSSQSGHNTVSWYQQALGQGPQFIFQYYREEENGRGNFPPRFSGLQFPNYSSELNVNALELDDSALYLCASRPGQIQETQYFGPGTRLLVL.

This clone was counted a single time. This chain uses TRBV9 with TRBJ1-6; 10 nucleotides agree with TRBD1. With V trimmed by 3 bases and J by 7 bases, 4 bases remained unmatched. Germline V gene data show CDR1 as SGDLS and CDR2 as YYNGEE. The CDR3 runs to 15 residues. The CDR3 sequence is CASSGGTGENSPLHF. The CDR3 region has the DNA TGTGCCAGCAGCGGTGGGACAGGGGAAAATTCACCCCTCCACTTT.

CDR3 in amino acids: CASSVGPGYNEQFF. DNA for the CDR3: TGCGCCAGCAGCGTGGGACCGGGATACAATGAGCAGTTCTTC. This sequence joins TRBV5-1 and TRBJ2-1, with D perhaps given as TRBD1 or TRBD2 (5 bases each). CDR3 size: 14 residues. Germline CDR1 reads SGHRS; CDR2 reads YFSETQ. V was shortened by 4 bases and J by 4 bases, with 12 bases between the two germline ends.

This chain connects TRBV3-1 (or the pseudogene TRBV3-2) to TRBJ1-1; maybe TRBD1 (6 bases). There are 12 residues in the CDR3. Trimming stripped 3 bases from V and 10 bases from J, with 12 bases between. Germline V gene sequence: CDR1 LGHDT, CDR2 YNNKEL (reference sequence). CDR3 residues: CASSQPGVIAFF. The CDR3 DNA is TGTGCCAGCAGCCAGCCAGGGGTGATAGCTTTCTTT.

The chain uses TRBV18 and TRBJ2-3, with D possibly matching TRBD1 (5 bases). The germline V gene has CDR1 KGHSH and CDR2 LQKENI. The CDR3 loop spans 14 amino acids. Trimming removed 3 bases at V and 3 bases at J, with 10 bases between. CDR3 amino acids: CASSPTRATDTQYF. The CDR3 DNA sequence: TGTGCCAGCTCACCCACCAGGGCTACAGATACGCAGTATTTT.

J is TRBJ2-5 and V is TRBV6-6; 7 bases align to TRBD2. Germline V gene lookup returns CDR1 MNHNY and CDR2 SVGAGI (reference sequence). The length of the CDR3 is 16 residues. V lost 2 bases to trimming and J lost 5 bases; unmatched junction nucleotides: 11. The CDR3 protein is CASSYPRRMGGETQYF. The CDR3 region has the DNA TGTGCCAGCAGTTACCCCCGGCGCATGGGGGGGGAGACCCAGTACTTC.

Here the CDR3 reads CASSWTARASSYEQYV. CDR3 bases: TGTGCCAGCAGTTGGACCGCCAGGGCGAGCTCCTACGAGCAGTACGTC. The chain combines TRBV27 with TRBJ2-7, with a weak D call TRBD1 (5 bases). The CDR3 contains 16 residues. The germline gives CDR1 MNHEY, CDR2 SMNVEV (reference sequence). The germline V and J ends were trimmed by 4 bases and 0 bases, with 16 bases remaining between them.

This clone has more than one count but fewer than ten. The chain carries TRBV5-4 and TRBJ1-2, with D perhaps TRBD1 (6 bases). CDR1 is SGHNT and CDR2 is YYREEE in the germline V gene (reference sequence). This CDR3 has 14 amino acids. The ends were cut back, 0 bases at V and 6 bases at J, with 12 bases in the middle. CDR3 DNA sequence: TGTGCCAGCAGCTTGGACAGGGATTTGAATGGCTACACCTTC. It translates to CASSLDRDLNGYTF.

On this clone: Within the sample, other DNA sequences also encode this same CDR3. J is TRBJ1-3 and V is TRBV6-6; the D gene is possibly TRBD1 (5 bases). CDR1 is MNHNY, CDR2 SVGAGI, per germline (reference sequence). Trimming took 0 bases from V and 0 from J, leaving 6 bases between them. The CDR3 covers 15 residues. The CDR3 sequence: CASSYSGGSGNTIYF. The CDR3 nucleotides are TGTGCCAGCAGTTACTCCGGGGGCTCTGGAAACACCATATATTTT.

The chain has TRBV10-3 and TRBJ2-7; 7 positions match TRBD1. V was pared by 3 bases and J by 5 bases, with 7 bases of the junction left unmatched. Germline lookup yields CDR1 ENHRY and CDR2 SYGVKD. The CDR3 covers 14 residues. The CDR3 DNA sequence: TGTGCCATCAGTGATCCCAACAGGGGCCACGAGCAGTACGTC. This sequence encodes CAISDPNRGHEQYV.

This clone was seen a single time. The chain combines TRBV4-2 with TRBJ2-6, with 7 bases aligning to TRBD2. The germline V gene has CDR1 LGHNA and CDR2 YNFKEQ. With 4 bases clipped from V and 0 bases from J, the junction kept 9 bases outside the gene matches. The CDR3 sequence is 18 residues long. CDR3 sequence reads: CASSRGGRGDSGANVLTF. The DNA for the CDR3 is TGTGCCAGCAGCCGCGGTGGGAGGGGCGACTCTGGGGCCAACGTCCTGACTTTC.

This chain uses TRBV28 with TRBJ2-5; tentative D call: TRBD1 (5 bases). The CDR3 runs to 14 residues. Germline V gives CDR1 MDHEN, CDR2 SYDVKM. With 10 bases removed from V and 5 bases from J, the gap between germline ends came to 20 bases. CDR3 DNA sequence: TGTGCCACCCGATCTGGTGGGCCAGGGGAGACCCAGTACTTC. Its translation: CATRSGGPGETQYF.

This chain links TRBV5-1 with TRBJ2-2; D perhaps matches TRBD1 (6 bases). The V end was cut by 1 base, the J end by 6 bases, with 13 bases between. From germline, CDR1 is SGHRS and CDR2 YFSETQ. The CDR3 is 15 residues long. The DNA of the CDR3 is TGCGCCAGCAGCTTGCCGGCAGGGGAATCCGGGGAGCTGTTTTTT. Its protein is CASSLPAGESGELFF.

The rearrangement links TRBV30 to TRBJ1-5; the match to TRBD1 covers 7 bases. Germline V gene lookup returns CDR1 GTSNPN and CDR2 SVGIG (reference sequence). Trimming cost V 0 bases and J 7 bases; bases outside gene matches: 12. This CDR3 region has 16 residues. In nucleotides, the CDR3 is TGTGCCTGGAGTGTGGGAGGAGGGGGCGCATTGCAGCCCCAGCATTTT. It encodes CAWSVGGGGALQPQHF.

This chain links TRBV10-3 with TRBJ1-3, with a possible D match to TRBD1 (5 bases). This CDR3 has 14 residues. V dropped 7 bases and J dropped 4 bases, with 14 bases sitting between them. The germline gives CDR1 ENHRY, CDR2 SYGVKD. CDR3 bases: TGTGCCATCAAGACTCAGGGTGTCGGAAACACCATATATTTT. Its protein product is CAIKTQGVGNTIYF.

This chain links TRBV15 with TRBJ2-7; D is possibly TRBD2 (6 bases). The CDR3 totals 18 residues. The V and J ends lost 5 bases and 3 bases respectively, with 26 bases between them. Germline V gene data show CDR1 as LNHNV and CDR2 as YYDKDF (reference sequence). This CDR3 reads CATSPRRVGGIEVYEQYF. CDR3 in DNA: TGTGCCACCAGCCCCCGACGGGTAGGCGGGATAGAGGTCTACGAGCAGTACTTC.

The CDR3 protein is CASSLTAGDTQYF. DNA for the CDR3: TGTGCCAGCAGTTTGACAGCTGGGGATACGCAGTATTTT. This chain connects TRBV28 to TRBJ2-3, with D possibly being TRBD1 (5 bases). The CDR3 consists of 13 residues. V was pared by 3 bases and J by 6 bases, with 10 bases between. The V gene's germline CDR1 is MDHEN and CDR2 SYDVKM.

The CDR3 loop reads CASTSSSYNEQFF. For the CDR3, the DNA is TGTGCCAGCACGAGTAGCTCCTACAATGAGCAGTTCTTC. The rearrangement uses TRBV6-6 and TRBJ2-1, with D unclear. The CDR3 sequence is 13 residues long. The germline CDR1 and CDR2 sequences are MNHNY and SVGAGI (reference sequence). Between the trimmed V and J ends, which lost 7 bases and 0 bases, there was a span of 7 bases.

The CDR3 DNA reads TGTGCTAGTGGTTCGGGGTCTACCCCGGAGGGAGATACGCAGTATTTT. It yields the protein CASGSGSTPEGDTQYF. This rearrangement joins TRBV12-5 to TRBJ2-3; weak D call: TRBD2 (6 bases). Trimming cost V 4 bases and J 5 bases, with 19 bases left between them. The CDR3 totals 16 residues. Per germline, CDR1 LGHNT and CDR2 FRNRAP.

The CDR3: CAWNGGGAQPQHF. CDR3 sequence (DNA): TGTGCCTGGAATGGCGGGGGCGCCCAGCCCCAGCATTTT. The rearrangement links TRBV30 to TRBJ1-5; D might be TRBD1 (6 bases). In germline, CDR1 is GTSNPN, CDR2 SVGIG (reference sequence). CDR3 length: 13 residues. Trimming removed 4 bases at V and 7 bases at J, with 14 bases between.